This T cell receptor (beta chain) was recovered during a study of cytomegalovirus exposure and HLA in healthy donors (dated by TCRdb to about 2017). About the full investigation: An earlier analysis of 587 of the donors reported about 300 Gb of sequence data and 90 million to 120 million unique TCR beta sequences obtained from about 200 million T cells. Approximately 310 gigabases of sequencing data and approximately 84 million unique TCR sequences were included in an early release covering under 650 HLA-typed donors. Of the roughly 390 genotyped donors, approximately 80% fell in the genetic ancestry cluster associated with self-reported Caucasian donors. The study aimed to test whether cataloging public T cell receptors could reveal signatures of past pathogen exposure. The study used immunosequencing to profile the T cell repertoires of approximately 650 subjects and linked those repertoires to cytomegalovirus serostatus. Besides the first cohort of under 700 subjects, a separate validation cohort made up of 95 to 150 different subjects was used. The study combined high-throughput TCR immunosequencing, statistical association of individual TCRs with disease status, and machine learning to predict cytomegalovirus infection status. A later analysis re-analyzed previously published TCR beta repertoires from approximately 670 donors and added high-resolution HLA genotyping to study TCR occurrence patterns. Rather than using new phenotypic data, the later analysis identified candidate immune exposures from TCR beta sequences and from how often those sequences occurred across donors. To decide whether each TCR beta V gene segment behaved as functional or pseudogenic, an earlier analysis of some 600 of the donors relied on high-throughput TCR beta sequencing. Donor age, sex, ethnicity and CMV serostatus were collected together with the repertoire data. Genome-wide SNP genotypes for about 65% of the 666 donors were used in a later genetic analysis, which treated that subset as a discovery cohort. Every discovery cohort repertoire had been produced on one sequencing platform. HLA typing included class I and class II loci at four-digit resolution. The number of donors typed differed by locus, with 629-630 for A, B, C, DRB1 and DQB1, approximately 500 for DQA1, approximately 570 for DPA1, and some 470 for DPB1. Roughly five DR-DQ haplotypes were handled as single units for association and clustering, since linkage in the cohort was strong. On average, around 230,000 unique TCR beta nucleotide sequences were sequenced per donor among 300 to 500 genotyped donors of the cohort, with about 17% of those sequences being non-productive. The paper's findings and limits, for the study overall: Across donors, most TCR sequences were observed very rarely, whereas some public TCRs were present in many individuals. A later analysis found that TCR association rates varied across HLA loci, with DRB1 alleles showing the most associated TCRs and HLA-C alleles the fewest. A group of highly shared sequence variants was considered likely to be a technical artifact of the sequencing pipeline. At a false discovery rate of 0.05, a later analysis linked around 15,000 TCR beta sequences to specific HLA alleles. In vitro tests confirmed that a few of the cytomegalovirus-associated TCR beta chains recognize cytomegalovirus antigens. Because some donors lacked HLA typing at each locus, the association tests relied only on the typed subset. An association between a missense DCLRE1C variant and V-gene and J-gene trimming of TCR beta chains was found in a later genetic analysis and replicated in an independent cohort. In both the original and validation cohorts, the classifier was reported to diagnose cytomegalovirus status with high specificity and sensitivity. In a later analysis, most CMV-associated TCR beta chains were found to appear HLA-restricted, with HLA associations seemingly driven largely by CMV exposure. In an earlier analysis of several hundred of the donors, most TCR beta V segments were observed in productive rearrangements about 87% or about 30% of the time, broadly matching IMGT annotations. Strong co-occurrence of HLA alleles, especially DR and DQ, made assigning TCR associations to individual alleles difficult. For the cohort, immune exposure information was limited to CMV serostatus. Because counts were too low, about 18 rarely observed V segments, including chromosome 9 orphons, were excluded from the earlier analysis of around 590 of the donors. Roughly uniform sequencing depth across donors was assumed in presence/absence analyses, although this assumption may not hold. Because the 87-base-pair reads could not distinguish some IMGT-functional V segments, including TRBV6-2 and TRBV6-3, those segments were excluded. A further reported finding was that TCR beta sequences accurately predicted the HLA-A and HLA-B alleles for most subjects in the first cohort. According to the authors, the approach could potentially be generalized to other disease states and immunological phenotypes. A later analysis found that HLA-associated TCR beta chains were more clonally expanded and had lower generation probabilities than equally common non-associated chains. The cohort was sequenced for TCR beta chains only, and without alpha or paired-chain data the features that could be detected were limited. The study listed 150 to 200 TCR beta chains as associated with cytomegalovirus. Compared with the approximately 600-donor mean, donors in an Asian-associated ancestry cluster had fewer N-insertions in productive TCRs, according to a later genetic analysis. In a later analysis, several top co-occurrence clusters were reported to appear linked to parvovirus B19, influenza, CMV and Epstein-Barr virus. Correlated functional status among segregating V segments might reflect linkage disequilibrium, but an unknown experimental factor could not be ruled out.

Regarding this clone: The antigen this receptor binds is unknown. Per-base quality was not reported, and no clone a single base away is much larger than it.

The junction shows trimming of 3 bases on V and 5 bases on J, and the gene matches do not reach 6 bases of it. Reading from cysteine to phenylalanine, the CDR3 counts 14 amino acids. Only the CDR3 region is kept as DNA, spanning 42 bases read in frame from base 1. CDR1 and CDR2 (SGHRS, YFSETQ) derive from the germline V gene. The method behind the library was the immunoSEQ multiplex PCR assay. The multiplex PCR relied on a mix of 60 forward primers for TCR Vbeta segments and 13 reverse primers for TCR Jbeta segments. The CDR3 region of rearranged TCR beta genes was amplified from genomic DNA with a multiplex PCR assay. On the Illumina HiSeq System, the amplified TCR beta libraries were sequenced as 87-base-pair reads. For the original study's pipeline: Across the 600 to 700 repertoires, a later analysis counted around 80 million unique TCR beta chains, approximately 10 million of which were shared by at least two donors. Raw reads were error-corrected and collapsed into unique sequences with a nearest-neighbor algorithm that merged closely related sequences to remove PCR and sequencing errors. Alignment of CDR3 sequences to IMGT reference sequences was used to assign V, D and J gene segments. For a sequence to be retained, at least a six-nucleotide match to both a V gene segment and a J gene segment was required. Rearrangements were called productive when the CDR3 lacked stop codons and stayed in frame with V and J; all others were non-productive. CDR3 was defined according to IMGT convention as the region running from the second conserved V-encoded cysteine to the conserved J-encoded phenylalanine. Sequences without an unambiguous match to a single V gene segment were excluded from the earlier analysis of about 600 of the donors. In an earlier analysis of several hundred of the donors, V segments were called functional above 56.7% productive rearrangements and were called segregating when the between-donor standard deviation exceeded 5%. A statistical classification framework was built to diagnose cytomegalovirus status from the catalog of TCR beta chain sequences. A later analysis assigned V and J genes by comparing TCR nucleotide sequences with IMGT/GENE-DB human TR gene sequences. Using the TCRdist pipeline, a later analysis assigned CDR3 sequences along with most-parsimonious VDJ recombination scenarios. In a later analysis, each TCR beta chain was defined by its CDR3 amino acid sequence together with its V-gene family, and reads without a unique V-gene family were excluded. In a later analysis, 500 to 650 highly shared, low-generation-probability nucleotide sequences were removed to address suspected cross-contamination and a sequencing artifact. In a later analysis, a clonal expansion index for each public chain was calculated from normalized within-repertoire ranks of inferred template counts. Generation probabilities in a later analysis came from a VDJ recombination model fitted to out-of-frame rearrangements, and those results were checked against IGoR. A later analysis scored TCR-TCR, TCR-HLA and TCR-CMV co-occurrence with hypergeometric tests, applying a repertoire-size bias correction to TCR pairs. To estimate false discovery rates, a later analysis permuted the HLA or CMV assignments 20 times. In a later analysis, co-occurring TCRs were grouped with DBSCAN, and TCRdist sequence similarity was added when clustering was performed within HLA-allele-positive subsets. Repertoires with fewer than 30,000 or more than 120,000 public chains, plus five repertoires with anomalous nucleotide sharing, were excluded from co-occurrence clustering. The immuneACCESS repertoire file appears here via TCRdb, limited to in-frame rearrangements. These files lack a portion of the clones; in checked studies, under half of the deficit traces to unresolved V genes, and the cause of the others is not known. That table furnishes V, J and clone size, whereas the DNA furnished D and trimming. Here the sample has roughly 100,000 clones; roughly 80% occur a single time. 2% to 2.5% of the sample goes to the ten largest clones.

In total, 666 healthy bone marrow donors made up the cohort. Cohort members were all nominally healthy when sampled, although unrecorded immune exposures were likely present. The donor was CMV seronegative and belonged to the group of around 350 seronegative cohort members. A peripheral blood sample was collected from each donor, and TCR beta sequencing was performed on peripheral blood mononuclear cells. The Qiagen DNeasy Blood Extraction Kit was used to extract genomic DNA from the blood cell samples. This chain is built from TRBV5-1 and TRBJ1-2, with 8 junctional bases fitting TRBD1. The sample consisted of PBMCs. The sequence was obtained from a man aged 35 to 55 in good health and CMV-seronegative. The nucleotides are TGCGCCAGCAGCTATGACGACAGGGGTTATGGCTACACCTTC. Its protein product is CASSYDDRGYGYTF.